This T cell receptor (beta chain) was identified during a study of blood T cell repertoires in COVID-19. Study context: T cells, B-cell-depleted T cells, or PBMCs supplied cDNA or gDNA.

In the source study's methods: Amplification from reference gene primers served as the basis for estimated nucleated cell counts. Profiled with immunoSEQ multiplex PCR; TCRdb holds only in-frame clones, not every one. The DNA gave D and trimming, while V, J and clone size come from that table. The sample holds 45,000 to 70,000 clones, 81% seen once. The CDR3 has 11 amino acids. V lost 6 bases and J lost 7, with 9 bases in between. The TCR sequence derives from a woman older than 75 with active or convalescent COVID-19. The sequencing sample was made of peripheral blood. The rearrangement joins TRBV12-3 or TRBV12-4 to TRBJ1-2; the D is unclear. This chain's CDR3 is CASRESGGYTF. CDR3 in DNA: TGTGCCAGCAGGGAATCGGGTGGCTACACCTTC.